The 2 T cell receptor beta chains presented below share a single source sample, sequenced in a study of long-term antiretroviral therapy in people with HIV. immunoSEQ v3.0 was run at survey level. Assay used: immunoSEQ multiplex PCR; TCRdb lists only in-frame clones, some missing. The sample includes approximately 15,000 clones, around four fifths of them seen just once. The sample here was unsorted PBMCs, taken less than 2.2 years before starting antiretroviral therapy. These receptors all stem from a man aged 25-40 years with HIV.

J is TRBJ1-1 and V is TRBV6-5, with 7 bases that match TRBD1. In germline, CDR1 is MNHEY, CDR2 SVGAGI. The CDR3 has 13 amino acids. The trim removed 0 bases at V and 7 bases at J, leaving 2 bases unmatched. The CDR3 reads CASSYSWDSEAFF. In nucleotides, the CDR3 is TGTGCCAGCAGTTACTCTTGGGACAGTGAAGCTTTCTTT.

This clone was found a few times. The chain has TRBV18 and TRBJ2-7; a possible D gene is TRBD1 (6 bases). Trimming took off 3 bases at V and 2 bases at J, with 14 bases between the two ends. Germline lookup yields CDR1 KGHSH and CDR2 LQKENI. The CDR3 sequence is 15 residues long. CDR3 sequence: CASSPKQGPTYEQYF. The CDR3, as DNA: TGTGCCAGCTCACCGAAACAGGGACCTACCTACGAGCAGTACTTC.